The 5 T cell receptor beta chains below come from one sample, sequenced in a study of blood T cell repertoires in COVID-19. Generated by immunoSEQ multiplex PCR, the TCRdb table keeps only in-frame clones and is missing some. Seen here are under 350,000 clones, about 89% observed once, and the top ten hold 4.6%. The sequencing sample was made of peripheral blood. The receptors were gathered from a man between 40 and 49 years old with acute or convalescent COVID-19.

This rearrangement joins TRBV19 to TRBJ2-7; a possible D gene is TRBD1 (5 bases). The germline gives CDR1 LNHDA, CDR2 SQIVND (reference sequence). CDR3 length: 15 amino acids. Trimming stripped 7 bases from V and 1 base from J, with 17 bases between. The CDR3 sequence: CASTPSRDSSYEQYF. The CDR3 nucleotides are TGTGCCAGTACCCCATCCCGAGACAGTTCCTACGAGCAGTACTTC.

The CDR3 is CASSSLGNSYGYTF. As DNA, the CDR3 is TGTGCCAGCAGTTCGCTCGGGAATTCCTATGGCTACACCTTC. The V and J genes are TRBV2 and TRBJ1-2; D is ambiguous. The CDR3 length is 14 residues. V was shortened by 5 bases and J by 4 bases, with 14 bases between the two germline ends. Germline V gene data show CDR1 as SNHLY and CDR2 as FYNNEI.

DNA for the CDR3: TGTGCCAGCAGCTTTCGAGGGGGCTATGGCTACACCTTC. As protein: CASSFRGGYGYTF. The chain combines TRBV5-8 with TRBJ1-2, with D possibly TRBD1 on 6 matching bases. Trimming cost V 2 bases and J 4 bases, with 9 bases left between them. In germline, CDR1 is SGHTS, CDR2 YDEGEE. The CDR3 extends over 13 amino acids.

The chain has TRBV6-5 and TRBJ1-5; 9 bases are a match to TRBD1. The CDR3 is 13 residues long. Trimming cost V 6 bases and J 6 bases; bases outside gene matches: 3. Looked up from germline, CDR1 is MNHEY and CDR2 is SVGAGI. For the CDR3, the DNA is TGTGCCAGCAGACAGGGGGCTGGTCAGCCCCAGCATTTT. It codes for CASRQGAGQPQHF.

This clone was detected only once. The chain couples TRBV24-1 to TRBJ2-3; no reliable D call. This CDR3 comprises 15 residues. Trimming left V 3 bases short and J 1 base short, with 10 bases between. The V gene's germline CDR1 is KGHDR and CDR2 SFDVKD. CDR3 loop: CATSDLREGTDTQYF. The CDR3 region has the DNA TGTGCCACCAGTGATCTGCGTGAGGGCACAGATACGCAGTATTTT.